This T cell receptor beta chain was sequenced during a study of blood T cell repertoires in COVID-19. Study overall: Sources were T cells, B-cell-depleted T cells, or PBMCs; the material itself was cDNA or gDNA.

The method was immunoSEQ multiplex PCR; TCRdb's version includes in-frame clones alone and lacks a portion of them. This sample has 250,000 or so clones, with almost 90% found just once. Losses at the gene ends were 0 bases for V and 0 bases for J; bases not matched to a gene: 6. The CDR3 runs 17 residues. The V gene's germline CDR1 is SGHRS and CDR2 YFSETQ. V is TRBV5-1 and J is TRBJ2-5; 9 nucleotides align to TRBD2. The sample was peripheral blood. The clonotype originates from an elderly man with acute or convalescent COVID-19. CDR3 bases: TGCGCCAGCAGCTTGGAATCGAGCGGGGGGCACCAAGAGACCCAGTACTTC. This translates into CASSLESSGGHQETQYF. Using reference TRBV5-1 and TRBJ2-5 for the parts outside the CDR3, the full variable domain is KAGVTQTPRYLIKTRGQQVTLSCSPISGHRSVSWYQQTPGQGLQFLFEYFSETQRNKGNFPGRFSGRQFSNSRSEMNVSTLELGDSALYLCASSLESSGGHQETQYFGPGTRLLVL.